This TCR beta chain was captured by sequencing in a study of T cell responses to AZD1222 COVID-19 vaccine. The ends were cut back, 6 bases at V and 8 bases at J, with 11 bases in the middle. The germline gives CDR1 SGHNT, CDR2 YENEEA. The CDR3 extends over 12 amino acids. Clones were sequenced by immunoSEQ multiplex PCR, and TCRdb holds only the in-frame ones, with some missing. This table holds 150,000 to 180,000 clones, approximately 87% found once. The chain has TRBV11-3 and TRBJ2-1; D is possibly TRBD1 (5 bases). The source is an adult in good health. Sequencing was performed on peripheral blood, taken on day 0 of MenACWY control vaccination. In DNA, the CDR3 is TGTGCCAGCAGAGCAGGGTTCGATGAGCAGTTCTTC. Protein sequence: CASRAGFDEQFF.